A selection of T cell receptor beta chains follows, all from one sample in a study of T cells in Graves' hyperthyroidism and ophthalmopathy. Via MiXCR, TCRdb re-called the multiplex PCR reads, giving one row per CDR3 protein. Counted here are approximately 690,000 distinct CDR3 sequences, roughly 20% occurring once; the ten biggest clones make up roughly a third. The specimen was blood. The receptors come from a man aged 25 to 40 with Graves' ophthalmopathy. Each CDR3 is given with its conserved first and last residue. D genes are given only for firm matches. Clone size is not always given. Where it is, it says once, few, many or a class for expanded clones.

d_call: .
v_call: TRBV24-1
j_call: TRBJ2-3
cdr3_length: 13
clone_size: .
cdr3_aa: CATSGPIVDTQYF
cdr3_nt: TGTGCCACCAGTGGCCCAATCGTTGATACGCAGTATTTT

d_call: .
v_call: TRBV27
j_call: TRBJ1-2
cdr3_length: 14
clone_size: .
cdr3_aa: CASSPTPEGLGYTF
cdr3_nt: TGTGCCAGCAGTCCAACCCCCGAGGGCCTTGGCTACACCTTC

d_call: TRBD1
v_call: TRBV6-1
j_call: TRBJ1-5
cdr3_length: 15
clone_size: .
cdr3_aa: CASRLDRVSNQPQHF
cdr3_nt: TGTGCCAGCAGACTCGACAGGGTCAGCAATCAGCCCCAGCATTTT

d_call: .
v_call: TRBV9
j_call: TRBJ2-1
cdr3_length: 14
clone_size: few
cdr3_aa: CASSVGDPLNEQFF
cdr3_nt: TGTGCCAGCAGCGTAGGGGACCCTCTAAATGAGCAGTTCTTC

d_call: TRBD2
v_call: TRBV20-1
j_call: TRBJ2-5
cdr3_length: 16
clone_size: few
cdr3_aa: CSASSASGRGYETQYF
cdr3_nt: TGCAGTGCTAGTAGCGCTAGCGGGAGAGGATATGAGACCCAGTACTTC

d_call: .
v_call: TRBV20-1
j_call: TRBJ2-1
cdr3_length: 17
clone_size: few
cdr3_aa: CSARAMGNGNSYNEQFF
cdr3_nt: TGCAGTGCTAGAGCTATGGGAAACGGGAACTCCTACAATGAGCAGTTCTTC

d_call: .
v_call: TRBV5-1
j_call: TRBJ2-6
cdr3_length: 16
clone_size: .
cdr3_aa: CASSPRSGTGANVLTF
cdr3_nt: TGCGCCAGCAGCCCGAGGTCCGGGACGGGGGCCAACGTCCTGACTTTC

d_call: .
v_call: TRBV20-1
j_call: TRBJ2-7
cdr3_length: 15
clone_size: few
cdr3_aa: CSARGGPDKIYEQYF
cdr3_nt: TGCAGTGCTAGGGGAGGTCCCGATAAGATTTACGAGCAGTACTTC

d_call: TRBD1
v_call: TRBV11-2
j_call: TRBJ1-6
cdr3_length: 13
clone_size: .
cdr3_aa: CASGRDSVSPLHF
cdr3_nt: TGTGCCAGCGGCCGGGACAGCGTTTCACCCCTCCACTTT

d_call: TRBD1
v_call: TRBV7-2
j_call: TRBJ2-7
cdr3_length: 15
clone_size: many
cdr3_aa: CASSLADRGSYEQYF
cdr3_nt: TGTGCCAGCAGCTTAGCGGACAGGGGTTCCTACGAGCAGTACTTC

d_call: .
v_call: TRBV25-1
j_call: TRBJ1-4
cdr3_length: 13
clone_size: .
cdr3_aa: CASSEGFNEKLFF
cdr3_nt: TGTGCCAGCAGTGAGGGCTTTAATGAAAAACTGTTTTTT

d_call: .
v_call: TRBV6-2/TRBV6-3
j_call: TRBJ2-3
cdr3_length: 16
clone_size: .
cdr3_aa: CASSYSTRGSTDTQYF
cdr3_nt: TGTGCCAGCAGTTACTCGACGCGGGGAAGCACAGATACGCAGTATTTT

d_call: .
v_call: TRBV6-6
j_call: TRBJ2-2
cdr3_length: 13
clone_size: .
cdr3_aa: CASSYKEVGELFF
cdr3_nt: TGTGCCAGCAGTTACAAGGAAGTCGGGGAGCTGTTTTTT

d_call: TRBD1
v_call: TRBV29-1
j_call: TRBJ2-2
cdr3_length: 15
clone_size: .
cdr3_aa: CSVPRQGVNTGELFF
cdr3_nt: TGCAGCGTTCCAAGACAGGGTGTCAACACCGGGGAGCTGTTTTTT

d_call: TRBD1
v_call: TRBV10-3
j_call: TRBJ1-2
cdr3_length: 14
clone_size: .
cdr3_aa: CAISPGQGIYGYTF
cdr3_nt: TGTGCCATCTCACCGGGACAGGGAATCTATGGCTACACCTTC

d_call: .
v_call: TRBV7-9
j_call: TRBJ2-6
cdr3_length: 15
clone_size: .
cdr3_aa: CASSFDTTGANVLTF
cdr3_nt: TGTGCCAGCAGCTTCGACACGACTGGGGCCAACGTCCTGACTTTC

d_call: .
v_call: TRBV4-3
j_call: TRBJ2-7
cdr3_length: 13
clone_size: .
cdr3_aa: CASSPLQGFEQYF
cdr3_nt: TGCGCCAGCAGCCCCTTACAGGGTTTCGAGCAGTACTTC

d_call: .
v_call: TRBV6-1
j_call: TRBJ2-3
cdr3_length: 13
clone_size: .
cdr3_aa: CASSAIATDTQYF
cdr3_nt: TGTGCCAGCAGTGCCATAGCAACAGATACGCAGTATTTT

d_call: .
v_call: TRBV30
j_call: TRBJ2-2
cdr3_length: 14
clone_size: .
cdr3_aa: CAWSVGARTGELFF
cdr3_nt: TGTGCCTGGAGTGTGGGGGCGCGCACCGGGGAGCTGTTTTTT

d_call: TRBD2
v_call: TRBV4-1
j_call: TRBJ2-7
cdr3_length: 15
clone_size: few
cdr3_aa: CASSQARTSGYEQYF
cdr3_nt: TGCGCCAGCAGCCAAGCTAGGACTAGCGGGTACGAGCAGTACTTC

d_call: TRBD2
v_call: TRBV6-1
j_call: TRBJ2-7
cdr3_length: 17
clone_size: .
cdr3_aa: CASSKRGGLAEPYEQYF
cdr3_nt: TGTGCCAGCAGCAAAAGGGGAGGACTAGCGGAGCCCTACGAGCAGTACTTC

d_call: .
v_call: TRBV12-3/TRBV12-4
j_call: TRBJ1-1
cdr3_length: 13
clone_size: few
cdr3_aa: CASSRTMNTEAFF
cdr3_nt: TGTGCCAGCAGCCGGACCATGAACACTGAAGCTTTCTTT

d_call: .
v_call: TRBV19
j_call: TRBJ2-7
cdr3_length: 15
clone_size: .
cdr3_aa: CASSRLKGVMSEQYF
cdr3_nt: TGTGCCAGTAGTAGATTAAAGGGAGTGATGAGCGAGCAGTACTTC

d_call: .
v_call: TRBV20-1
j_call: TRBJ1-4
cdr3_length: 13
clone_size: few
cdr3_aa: CSAPSATNEKLFF
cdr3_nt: TGCAGTGCGCCATCTGCAACTAATGAAAAACTGTTTTTT

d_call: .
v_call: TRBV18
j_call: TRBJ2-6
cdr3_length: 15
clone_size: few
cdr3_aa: CASSPVSAGANVLTF
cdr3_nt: TGTGCCAGCTCACCCGTCTCTGCTGGGGCCAACGTCCTGACTTTC

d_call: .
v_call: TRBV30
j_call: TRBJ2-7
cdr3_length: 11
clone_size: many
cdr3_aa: CAWSQGYEQYF
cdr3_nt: TGTGCCTGGAGCCAGGGTTACGAGCAGTACTTC

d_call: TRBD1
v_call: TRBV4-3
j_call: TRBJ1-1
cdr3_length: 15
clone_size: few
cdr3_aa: CASSHEQGLNTEAFF
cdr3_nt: TGCGCCAGCAGCCACGAACAGGGGCTGAACACTGAAGCTTTCTTT

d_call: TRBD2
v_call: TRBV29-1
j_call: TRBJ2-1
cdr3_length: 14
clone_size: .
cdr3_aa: CSVENSGRAGEQFF
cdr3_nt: TGCAGCGTTGAGAATAGCGGGAGGGCCGGGGAGCAGTTCTTC

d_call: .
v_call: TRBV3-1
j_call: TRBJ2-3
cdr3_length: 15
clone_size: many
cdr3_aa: CASSQDFQSTDTQYF
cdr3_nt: TGTGCCAGCAGCCAAGATTTCCAGTCCACAGATACGCAGTATTTT

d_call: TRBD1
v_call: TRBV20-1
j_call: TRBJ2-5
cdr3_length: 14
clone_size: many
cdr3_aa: CSENVRDRVETQYF
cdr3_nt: TGCAGTGAGAATGTCCGGGACAGGGTAGAGACCCAGTACTTC

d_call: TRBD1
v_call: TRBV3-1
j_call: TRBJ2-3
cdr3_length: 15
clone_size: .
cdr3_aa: CASSQALGGSDTQYF
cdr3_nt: TGTGCCAGCAGCCAAGCACTAGGGGGCTCAGATACGCAGTATTTT

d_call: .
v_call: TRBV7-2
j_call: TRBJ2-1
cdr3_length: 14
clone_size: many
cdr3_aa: CASSVGLSYNEQFF
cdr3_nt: TGTGCCAGCAGCGTCGGACTTTCCTACAATGAGCAGTTCTTC

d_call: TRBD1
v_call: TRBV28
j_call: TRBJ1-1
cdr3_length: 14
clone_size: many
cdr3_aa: CASSVDRANTEAFF
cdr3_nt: TGTGCCAGCAGTGTTGACAGGGCGAACACTGAAGCTTTCTTT

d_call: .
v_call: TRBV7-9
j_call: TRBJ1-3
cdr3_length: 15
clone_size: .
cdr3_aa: CASSLMGLSGNTIYF
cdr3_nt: TGTGCCAGCAGCTTAATGGGGCTCTCTGGAAACACCATATATTTT

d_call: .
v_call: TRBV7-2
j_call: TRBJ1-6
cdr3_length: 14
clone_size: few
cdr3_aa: CASSPGQYYSPLHF
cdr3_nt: TGTGCCAGCAGCCCCGGTCAATACTATTCACCCCTCCACTTT

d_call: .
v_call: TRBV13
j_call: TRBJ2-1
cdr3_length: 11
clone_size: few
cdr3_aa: CASRMLSEQFF
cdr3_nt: TGTGCCAGCAGGATGTTGAGTGAGCAGTTCTTC

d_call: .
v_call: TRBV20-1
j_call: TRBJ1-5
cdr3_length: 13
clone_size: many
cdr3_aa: CSARVADNQPQHF
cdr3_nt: TGCAGTGCTAGAGTAGCAGATAATCAGCCCCAGCATTTT

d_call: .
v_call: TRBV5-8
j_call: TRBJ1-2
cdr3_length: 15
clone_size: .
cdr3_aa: CASSLAGGHNYGYTF
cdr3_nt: TGTGCCAGCAGCTTGGCCGGGGGACATAACTATGGCTACACCTTC

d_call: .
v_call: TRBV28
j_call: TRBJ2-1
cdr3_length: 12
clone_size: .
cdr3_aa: CASSSRDYEQFF
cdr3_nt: TGTGCCAGCAGTTCCAGGGATTATGAGCAGTTCTTC

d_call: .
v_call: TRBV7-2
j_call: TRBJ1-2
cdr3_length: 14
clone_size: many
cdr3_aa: CASSLDGQGYGYTF
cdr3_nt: TGTGCCAGCAGCCTCGACGGTCAGGGGTATGGCTACACCTTC

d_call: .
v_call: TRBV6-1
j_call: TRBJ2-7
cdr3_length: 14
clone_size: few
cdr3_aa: CASRGGGRGYEQYF
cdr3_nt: TGTGCCAGCAGGGGAGGCGGCCGGGGTTACGAGCAGTACTTC

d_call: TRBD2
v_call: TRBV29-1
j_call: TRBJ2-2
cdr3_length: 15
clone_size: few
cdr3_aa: CSVVRQGLDTGELFF
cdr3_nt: TGCAGCGTTGTAAGGCAGGGACTAGACACCGGGGAGCTGTTTTTT

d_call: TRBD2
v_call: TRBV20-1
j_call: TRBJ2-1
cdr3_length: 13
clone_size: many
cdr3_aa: CSARLAGANEQFF
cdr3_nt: TGCAGTGCGAGACTAGCGGGAGCAAATGAGCAGTTCTTC

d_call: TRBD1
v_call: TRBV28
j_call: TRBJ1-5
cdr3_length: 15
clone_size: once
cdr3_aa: CASSRDRGLNQPQHF
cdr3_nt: TGTGCCAGCAGCCGCGACAGGGGATTAAATCAGCCCCAGCATTTT

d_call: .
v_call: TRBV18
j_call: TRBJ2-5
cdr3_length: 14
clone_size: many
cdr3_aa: CASSPNGGGETQYF
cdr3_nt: TGTGCCAGCTCACCAAACGGGGGAGGAGAGACCCAGTACTTC

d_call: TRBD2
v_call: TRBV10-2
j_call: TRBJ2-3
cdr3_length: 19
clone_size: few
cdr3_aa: CASSDPLAGGPGNTDTQYF
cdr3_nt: TGCGCCAGCAGTGATCCCCTAGCGGGAGGGCCGGGGAACACAGATACGCAGTATTTT

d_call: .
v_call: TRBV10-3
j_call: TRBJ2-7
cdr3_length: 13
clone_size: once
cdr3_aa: CAISSKVSYEQYF
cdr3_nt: TGTGCCATCAGTAGCAAGGTTTCCTACGAGCAGTACTTC

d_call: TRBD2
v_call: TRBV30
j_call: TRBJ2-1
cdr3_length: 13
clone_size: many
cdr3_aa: CAWSIAGNNEQFF
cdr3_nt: TGTGCCTGGAGTATAGCGGGGAATAATGAGCAGTTCTTC

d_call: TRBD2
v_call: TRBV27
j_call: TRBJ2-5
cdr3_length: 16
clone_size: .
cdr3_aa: CASSLSRLAMAETQYF
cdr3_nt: TGTGCCAGCAGTTTATCGAGACTAGCTATGGCGGAGACCCAGTACTTC

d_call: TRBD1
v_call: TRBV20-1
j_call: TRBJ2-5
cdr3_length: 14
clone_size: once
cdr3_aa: CSARETGRPLGQYF
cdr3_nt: TGCAGTGCTAGAGAGACAGGGCGACCTCTCGGACAGTACTTC

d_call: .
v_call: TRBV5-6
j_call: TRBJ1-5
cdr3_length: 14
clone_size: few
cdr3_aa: CASSYHGGDQPQHF
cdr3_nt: TGTGCCAGCAGCTACCATGGGGGGGATCAGCCCCAGCATTTT

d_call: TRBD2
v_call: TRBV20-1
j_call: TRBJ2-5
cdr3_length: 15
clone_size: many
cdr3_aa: CSARLAVIPQETQYF
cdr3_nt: TGCAGTGCGCGACTAGCGGTGATCCCCCAAGAGACCCAGTACTTC

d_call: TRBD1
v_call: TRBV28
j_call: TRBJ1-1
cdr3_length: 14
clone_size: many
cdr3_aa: CASRATGVVTEAFF
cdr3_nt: TGTGCCAGCAGGGCGACAGGGGTAGTAACTGAAGCTTTCTTT

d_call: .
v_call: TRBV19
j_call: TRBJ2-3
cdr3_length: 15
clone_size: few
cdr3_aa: CASNSGTWGTDTQYF
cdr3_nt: TGTGCCAGTAATTCCGGGACTTGGGGCACAGATACGCAGTATTTT

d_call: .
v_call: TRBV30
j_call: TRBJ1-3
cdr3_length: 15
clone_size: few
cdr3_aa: CAWGGIGGSGNTIYF
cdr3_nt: TGTGCCTGGGGGGGGATCGGTGGTTCTGGAAACACCATATATTTT